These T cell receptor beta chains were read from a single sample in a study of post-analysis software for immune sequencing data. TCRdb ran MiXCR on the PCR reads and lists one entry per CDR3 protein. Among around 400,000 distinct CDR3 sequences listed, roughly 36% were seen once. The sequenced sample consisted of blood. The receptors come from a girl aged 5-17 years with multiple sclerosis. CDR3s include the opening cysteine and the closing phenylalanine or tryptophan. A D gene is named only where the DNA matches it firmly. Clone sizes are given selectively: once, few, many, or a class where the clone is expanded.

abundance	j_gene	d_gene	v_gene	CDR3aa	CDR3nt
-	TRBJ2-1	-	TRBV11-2	CASSLYPGSKNEQFF	TGTGCCAGCAGCTTATACCCAGGGTCCAAGAATGAGCAGTTCTTC
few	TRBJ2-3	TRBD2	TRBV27	CASSSGGSSPYTDTQYF	TGTGCCAGCAGTTCCGGGGGGTCCTCCCCCTACACAGATACGCAGTATTTT
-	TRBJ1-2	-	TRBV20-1	CSADPRVSSRGYTF	TGCAGTGCTGACCCCCGGGTCTCAAGTCGAGGCTACACCTTC
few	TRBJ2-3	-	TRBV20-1	CSASGTDTQYF	TGCAGTGCTAGTGGGACAGATACGCAGTATTTT
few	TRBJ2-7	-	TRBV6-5	CASSYFGSNYEQYF	TGTGCCAGCAGTTACTTCGGGTCGAACTACGAGCAGTACTTC
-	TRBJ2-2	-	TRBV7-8	CASSLQGRNTGELFF	TGTGCCAGCAGCTTACAGGGACGGAACACCGGGGAGCTGTTTTTT
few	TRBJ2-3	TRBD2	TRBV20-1	CSAASGSTDTQYF	TGCAGTGCTGCTAGCGGTAGCACAGATACGCAGTATTTT
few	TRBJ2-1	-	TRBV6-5	CASSPHETGVYNEQFF	TGTGCCAGCAGTCCCCACGAGACAGGTGTCTACAATGAGCAGTTCTTC
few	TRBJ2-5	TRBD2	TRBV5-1	CASSSQPTSGVWETQYF	TGCGCCAGCAGCTCGCAACCGACTAGCGGGGTTTGGGAGACCCAGTACTTC
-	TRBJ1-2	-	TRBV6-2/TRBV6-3	CASSYRVYYGYTF	TGTGCCAGCAGCTACAGGGTCTACTATGGCTACACCTTC
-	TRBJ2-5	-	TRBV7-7	CASSLFAGVRYQETQYF	TGTGCTAGCAGCTTATTCGCAGGGGTGCGATACCAAGAGACCCAGTACTTC
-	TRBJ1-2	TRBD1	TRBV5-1	CASSVGTVNYGYTF	TGCGCCAGCAGCGTCGGGACAGTTAACTATGGCTACACCTTC
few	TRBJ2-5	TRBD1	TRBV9	CASSVDQGARETQYF	TGTGCCAGCAGCGTAGATCAGGGGGCGAGGGAGACCCAGTACTTC
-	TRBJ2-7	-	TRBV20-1	CSAPGGASARDEQYF	TGCAGTGCCCCAGGGGGGGCTTCAGCCCGCGATGAGCAGTACTTC
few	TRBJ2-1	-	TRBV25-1	CASSGRVLYNEQFF	TGTGCCAGCAGCGGAAGGGTCCTATACAATGAGCAGTTCTTC
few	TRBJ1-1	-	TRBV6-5	CASSYSRGEAFF	TGTGCCAGCAGTTACTCGAGGGGGGAAGCTTTCTTT
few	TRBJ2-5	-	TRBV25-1	CASNPEAAQGETQYF	TGTGCCAGCAACCCCGAGGCAGCCCAGGGAGAGACCCAGTACTTC
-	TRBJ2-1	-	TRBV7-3	CASSLTPQGVVNEQFF	TGTGCCAGCAGCTTAACGCCCCAGGGAGTCGTCAATGAGCAGTTCTTC
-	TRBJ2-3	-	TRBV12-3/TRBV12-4	CASSLPSSGTDTQYF	TGTGCCAGCAGTTTACCCAGTAGTGGAACAGATACGCAGTATTTT
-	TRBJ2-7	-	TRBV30	CAWSVLNYEQYF	TGTGCCTGGAGTGTATTAAACTACGAGCAGTACTTC
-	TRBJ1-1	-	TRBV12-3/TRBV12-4	CASDRTANTEAFF	TGTGCCAGCGATCGGACAGCAAACACTGAAGCTTTCTTT
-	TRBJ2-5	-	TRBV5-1	CASSLATAYQETQYF	TGCGCCAGCAGCTTGGCGACAGCGTACCAAGAGACCCAGTACTTC